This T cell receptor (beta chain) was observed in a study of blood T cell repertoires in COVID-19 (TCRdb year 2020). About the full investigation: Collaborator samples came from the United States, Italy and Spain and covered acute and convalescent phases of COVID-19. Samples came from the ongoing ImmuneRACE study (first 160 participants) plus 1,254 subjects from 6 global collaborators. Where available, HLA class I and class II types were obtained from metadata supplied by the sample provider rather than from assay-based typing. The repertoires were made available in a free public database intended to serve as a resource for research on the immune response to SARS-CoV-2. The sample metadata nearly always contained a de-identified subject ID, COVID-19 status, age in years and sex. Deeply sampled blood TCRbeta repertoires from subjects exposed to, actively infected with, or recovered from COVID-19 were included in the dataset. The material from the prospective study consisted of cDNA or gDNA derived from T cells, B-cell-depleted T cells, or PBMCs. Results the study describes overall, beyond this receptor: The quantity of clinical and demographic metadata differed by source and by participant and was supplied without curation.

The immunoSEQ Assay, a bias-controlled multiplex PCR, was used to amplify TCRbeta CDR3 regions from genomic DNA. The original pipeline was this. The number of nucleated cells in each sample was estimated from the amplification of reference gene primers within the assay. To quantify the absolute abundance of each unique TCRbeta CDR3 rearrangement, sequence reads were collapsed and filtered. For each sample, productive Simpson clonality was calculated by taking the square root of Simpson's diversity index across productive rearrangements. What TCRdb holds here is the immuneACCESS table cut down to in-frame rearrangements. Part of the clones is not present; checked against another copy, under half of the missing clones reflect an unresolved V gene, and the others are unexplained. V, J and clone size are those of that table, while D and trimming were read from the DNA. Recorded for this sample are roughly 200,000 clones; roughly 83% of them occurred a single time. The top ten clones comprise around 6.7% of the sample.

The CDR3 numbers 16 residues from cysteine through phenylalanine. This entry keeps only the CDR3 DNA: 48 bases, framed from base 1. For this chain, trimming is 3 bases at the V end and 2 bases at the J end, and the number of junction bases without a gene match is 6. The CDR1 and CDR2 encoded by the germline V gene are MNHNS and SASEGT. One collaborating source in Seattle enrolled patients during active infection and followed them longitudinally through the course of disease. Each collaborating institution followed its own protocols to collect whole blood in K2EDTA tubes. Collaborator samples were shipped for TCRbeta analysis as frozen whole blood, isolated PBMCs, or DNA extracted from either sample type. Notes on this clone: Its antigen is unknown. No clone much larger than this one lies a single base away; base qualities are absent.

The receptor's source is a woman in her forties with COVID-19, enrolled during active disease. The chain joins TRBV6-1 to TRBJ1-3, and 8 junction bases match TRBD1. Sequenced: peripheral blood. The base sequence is TGTGCCAGCAGTGAGTGGACAGGGTTCCCTGGAAACACCATATATTTT. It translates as CASSEWTGFPGNTIYF.